This passage covers 5 T cell receptor beta chains from one sample sequenced in a study of Graves' ophthalmopathy and Graves' hyperthyroidism. From RNA, the CDR3 regions of TCR beta chains were amplified and sequenced. Second-round multiplex PCR came after a first-round RT-PCR that employed HTBI primers. Each CDR3 protein is one row after TCRdb ran MiXCR on the multiplex PCR reads. The repertoire holds about 210,000 distinct CDR3 sequences, approximately 29% seen once, with about 9.1% in the top ten. The sample consisted of peripheral blood. The receptor set was obtained from a man in his forties or fifties with Graves' ophthalmopathy.

This clonotype was observed at least ten times. V usage is TRBV7-3 and J usage is TRBJ2-7; D perhaps matches TRBD2 (6 bases). Trimming left V 5 bases short and J 5 bases short, with 31 bases between. Germline lookup yields CDR1 SGHTA and CDR2 FQGTGA. This CDR3 comprises 19 residues. Here the CDR3 reads CASSPQSPLAEGPPHEQYF. The CDR3 region has the DNA TGTGCCAGCAGCCCGCAATCCCCACTAGCAGAGGGGCCTCCCCACGAGCAGTACTTC.

This clonotype was counted at least ten times. The chain is built from TRBV6-5 and TRBJ2-7; 10 nucleotides match TRBD2. CDR1 is MNHEY and CDR2 is SVGAGI in the germline V gene. The CDR3 sequence is 16 residues long. V lost 8 bases, J lost 6 bases, and 16 bases stayed unmatched. CDR3 residues: CASCSAIGLAVAEQYF. CDR3 bases: TGTGCCAGCTGCTCGGCAATCGGACTAGCGGTTGCCGAGCAGTACTTC.

The sample holds many counts of this clonotype. The genes are TRBV29-1 and TRBJ2-2, with 9 bases identical to TRBD1. J lost 6 bases, V lost 6 bases, and 8 bases had no gene match. CDR1 SQVTM and CDR2 ANQGSEA come from the germline V gene. This CDR3 spans 14 amino acids. CDR3 residues: CSVIPTGGAGELFF. The DNA of the CDR3 is TGCAGCGTAATCCCTACAGGGGGCGCCGGGGAGCTGTTTTTT.

This clonotype was seen at least ten times. The V call is TRBV20-1, the J call TRBJ2-5; D is unclear. This CDR3 spans 12 amino acids. Trimming left V 6 bases short and J 0 bases short, with 8 bases between. Germline V gene data show CDR1 as DFQATT and CDR2 as SNEGSKA (reference sequence). In DNA, the CDR3 is TGCAGTGCCCCCCGGGACCAAGAGACCCAGTACTTC. Translation gives CSAPRDQETQYF.

This clonotype was seen only a few times. The chain couples TRBV28 to TRBJ1-2; D gene unclear. CDR3 size: 12 residues. Trimming shortened V by 8 bases and J by 7 bases, and 14 bases separated the two germline ends. Germline assignment: CDR1 MDHEN and CDR2 SYDVKM. CDR3 sequence (DNA): TGTGCCAGCCATGGCAGCCCTGGTGGCTACACCTTC. Amino acids: CASHGSPGGYTF.